This is a list of T cell receptor beta chains from one sample in a study of shared clonotypes between healthy human individuals. Only in-frame clones appear in the TCRdb table, and some are missing; sequencing was by immunoSEQ multiplex PCR. The sample has about 2.1 million clones, approximately 92% seen once; the top ten hold approximately 1.6%. Sequencing was carried out using naive CD8+ T cells from PBMCs. Receptors originate from a man younger than 30 in good health. Some clones in this sample may be carry-over from other donors' samples. CDR3s include the opening cysteine and the closing phenylalanine or tryptophan. The D gene is left open where the match is weak. Only part of the rows carry a size: once, few, many, or a class if the clone is expanded.

v_call,clone_size,j_call,d_call,cdr3_nt,cdr3_aa
TRBV19,-,TRBJ2-7,-,TGTGCCAGTAGTATTGGACGGGACGAGCAGTACTTC,CASSIGRDEQYF
TRBV7-9,-,TRBJ1-4,-,TGTGCCAGCAGCTTAATTGGGGTCGTGGGGGCGCCTGAAAAACTGTTTTTT,CASSLIGVVGAPEKLFF
TRBV27,-,TRBJ2-7,-,TGTGCCAGCAGTTTTGGGAGCTTGCCCTCCTACGAGCAGTACTTC,CASSFGSLPSYEQYF
TRBV2,-,TRBJ1-1,-,TGTGCCAGCACCAAGTGGGGGGCCAGCACTGAAGCTTTCTTT,CASTKWGASTEAFF
TRBV7-6,-,TRBJ2-1,TRBD1,TGTGCCAGCAGCTTGGACAGGAGCTCCTACAATGAGCAGTTCTTC,CASSLDRSSYNEQFF
TRBV5-1,-,TRBJ1-4,-,TGCGCCAGCAGCTTTTTCAATACCAATGAAAAACTGTTTTTT,CASSFFNTNEKLFF
TRBV18,once,TRBJ1-1,-,TGTGCCAGCTCACCATTCGGAGGGAAGAACACTGAAGCTTTCTTT,CASSPFGGKNTEAFF
TRBV6-6,-,TRBJ2-3,-,TGTGCCAGCGGCCCCCCGGGCCGGACGGGCACAGATACGCAGTATTTT,CASGPPGRTGTDTQYF
TRBV5-6,-,TRBJ2-7,-,TGTGCCAGCAGCCCGGCGCCTATCTACGAGCAGTACTTC,CASSPAPIYEQYF
TRBV15,-,TRBJ2-5,-,TGTGCCACCAGCAGAGATAGAAAACCCGGACAAGTATCAGAGACCCAGTACTTC,CATSRDRKPGQVSETQYF
TRBV4-2,-,TRBJ1-5,TRBD1,TGTGCCAGCAGCCAAGATGAAGGCAGGGGGCATCAGCCCCAGCATTTT,CASSQDEGRGHQPQHF
TRBV9,-,TRBJ1-1,-,TGTGCCAGCAGCCCTATAGCGGGGGCGTTTGGGACTGAAGCTTTCTTT,CASSPIAGAFGTEAFF
TRBV9,-,TRBJ2-1,-,TGTGCCAGCAGCCACCCAAGCGGTGAGCAGTTCTTC,CASSHPSGEQFF
TRBV28,-,TRBJ1-1,-,TGTGCCAGCAGTTCACAGGGACCCACTGAAGCTTTCTTT,CASSSQGPTEAFF
TRBV9,-,TRBJ2-3,-,TGTGCCAGCAGCGCCGACGATGCGGGGAGCACTAGCACAGATACGCAGTATTTT,CASSADDAGSTSTDTQYF
TRBV19,few,TRBJ1-1,-,TGTGCCAGTAGTATAAGGGGGTTATTGACTGAAGCTTTCTTT,CASSIRGLLTEAFF
TRBV28,-,TRBJ2-7,-,TGTGCCAGCAGTTTATTAGTCCAGGCCCCCTCCTACGAGCAGTACTTC,CASSLLVQAPSYEQYF
TRBV6-6,once,TRBJ2-7,-,TGTGCCAGCAGTTATTTGGGCGAGCAGTACTTC,CASSYLGEQYF
TRBV27,-,TRBJ2-5,-,TGTGCCACCAGCTCCCTCGGTGATGAGACCCAGTACTTC,CATSSLGDETQYF
TRBV28,-,TRBJ2-7,TRBD1,TGTGCCAGCAGTGAGACAGGGAGTACCTACGAGCAGTACTTC,CASSETGSTYEQYF
TRBV7-9,-,TRBJ2-2,-,TGTGCCAGCAGCCCGCGTCATGCCGGGGGACCGCAGAACACCGGGGAGCTGTTTTTT,CASSPRHAGGPQNTGELFF
TRBV27,-,TRBJ2-3,-,TGTGCCAGCAGTTACTGGGACTCCTCTAGCACAGATACGCAGTATTTT,CASSYWDSSSTDTQYF
TRBV4-1,-,TRBJ2-5,-,TGCGCCAGCAGCCAAGTGATAGGGGAGAGGACCCAGTACTTC,CASSQVIGERTQYF
TRBV28,-,TRBJ2-7,-,TGTGCCAGCACTTTATACCTCAGGGAACCCTACGAGCAGTACTTC,CASTLYLREPYEQYF
TRBV4-1,-,TRBJ2-3,TRBD2,TGCGCCAGCAACCCCGGCCCCGCGGGAGTTTTAGATACGCAGTATTTT,CASNPGPAGVLDTQYF
TRBV5-6,-,TRBJ2-3,-,TGTGCCAGCAGCCTCAGGGGGGGCAGCACAGATACGCAGTATTTT,CASSLRGGSTDTQYF
TRBV25-1,-,TRBJ2-1,-,TGTGCCAGCGCTTCCTCCCGGTTGGGGGGACCCCTCTACAATGAGCAGTTCTTC,CASASSRLGGPLYNEQFF
TRBV5-1,-,TRBJ2-2,-,TGCGCCAGCAGCTTAGGTCTGCGAGGCCGCTCCGGGGAGCTGTTTTTT,CASSLGLRGRSGELFF
TRBV9,-,TRBJ1-1,TRBD1,TGTGCCAGCAGCGCCTCCGGGACAGAGAACACTGAAGCTTTCTTT,CASSASGTENTEAFF
TRBV2,-,TRBJ1-1,-,TGTGCCAGCATTTATATACCAGGAGTCCCGAACACTGAAGCTTTCTTT,CASIYIPGVPNTEAFF
TRBV19,-,TRBJ2-2,-,TGTGCCAGTAGTATAGCCAGGGGTCGCACCGGGGAGCTGTTTTTT,CASSIARGRTGELFF
TRBV18,-,TRBJ1-5,-,TGTGCCAGCTCACCCGGGGGCAATCAGCCCCAGCATTTT,CASSPGGNQPQHF
TRBV7-9,-,TRBJ2-1,-,TGTGCCAGCAGCTTACCCGGCCAGAATGAGCAGTTCTTC,CASSLPGQNEQFF
TRBV20-1,-,TRBJ2-1,-,TGCAGTGCCCGCCGACAAGCGGAGTTCTTC,CSARRQAEFF
TRBV27,-,TRBJ2-3,TRBD2,TGTGCCAGCAGTTTATGGGGGGGGTCTAGCACAGATACGCAGTATTTT,CASSLWGGSSTDTQYF
TRBV10-3,once,TRBJ2-2,-,TGTGCCATCAGTGAGAGGGGACGGGCGAACACCGGGGAGCTGTTTTTT,CAISERGRANTGELFF
TRBV15,-,TRBJ2-3,-,TGTGCCACCAGCAGAAGGTTTGGAGGGACAGATACGCAGTATTTT,CATSRRFGGTDTQYF
TRBV7-9,-,TRBJ1-2,-,TGTGCCAGCAGCTTAGCGTGGGGGACTAACTATGGCTACACCTTC,CASSLAWGTNYGYTF
TRBV28,-,TRBJ1-5,TRBD1,TGTGCCAGCAGAGGTACAGGGGGCTGGAATCAGCCCCAGCATTTT,CASRGTGGWNQPQHF
TRBV5-6,-,TRBJ2-2,-,TGTGCCAGCAGCAGAAGACCGAACGGGGAGCTGTTTTTT,CASSRRPNGELFF
TRBV11-3,-,TRBJ2-1,-,TGTGCCAGCAGCTTAGGCAGTGGGGCGAGTGTTAATGAGCAGTTCTTC,CASSLGSGASVNEQFF
TRBV20-1,-,TRBJ2-1,-,TGCAGTGCTAGGGTGGGCGTTGAGCAGTTCTTC,CSARVGVEQFF
TRBV6-5,once,TRBJ2-5,-,TGTGCCAGCAGTTCCCACCCCGCGACTACCAAAGAGACCCAGTACTTC,CASSSHPATTKETQYF
TRBV15,-,TRBJ2-7,TRBD1,TGTGCCACCAGCAGAGAAACAGGGGACCCCTACGAGCAGTACTTC,CATSRETGDPYEQYF
TRBV7-9,-,TRBJ2-1,-,TGTGCCAGCAGCTTAAATATTGCGCCGAATGAGCAGTTCTTC,CASSLNIAPNEQFF
TRBV19,-,TRBJ2-4,TRBD2,TGTGCCAGTAGTGCCATAGCGGGAGGGTTTGACATTCAGTACTTC,CASSAIAGGFDIQYF
TRBV5-5,-,TRBJ2-1,-,TGTGCCAGCAGCTTGGTAGCGGATGAGCAGTTCTTC,CASSLVADEQFF
TRBV27,-,TRBJ1-2,TRBD1,TGTGCCAGCAGTCCATTGACAGGGTTGTATGGCTACACCTTC,CASSPLTGLYGYTF
TRBV5-6,-,TRBJ2-1,TRBD1,TGTGCCAGCAGCTCCCCACAGGGGGCGTTCTACAATGAGCAGTTCTTC,CASSSPQGAFYNEQFF
TRBV7-2,-,TRBJ2-1,-,TGTGCCAGCAGCTCCCGGGACACAATATACAATGAGCAGTTCTTC,CASSSRDTIYNEQFF
TRBV5-1,-,TRBJ2-1,TRBD2,TGCGCCAGCAGCCCGGGACTACTTTACAATGAGCAGTTCTTC,CASSPGLLYNEQFF
TRBV5-6,-,TRBJ2-7,-,TGTGCCAGCAGCTTGATAGGCGCGGACGAGCAGTACTTC,CASSLIGADEQYF
TRBV2,once,TRBJ1-5,-,TGTGCCAGCAGTCAGGGGAAAAAGCCCCAGCATTTT,CASSQGKKPQHF
TRBV29-1,-,TRBJ2-6,-,TGCAGCGTTGAAGATCCAGACAGCTCTGGGGCCAACGTCCTGACTTTC,CSVEDPDSSGANVLTF